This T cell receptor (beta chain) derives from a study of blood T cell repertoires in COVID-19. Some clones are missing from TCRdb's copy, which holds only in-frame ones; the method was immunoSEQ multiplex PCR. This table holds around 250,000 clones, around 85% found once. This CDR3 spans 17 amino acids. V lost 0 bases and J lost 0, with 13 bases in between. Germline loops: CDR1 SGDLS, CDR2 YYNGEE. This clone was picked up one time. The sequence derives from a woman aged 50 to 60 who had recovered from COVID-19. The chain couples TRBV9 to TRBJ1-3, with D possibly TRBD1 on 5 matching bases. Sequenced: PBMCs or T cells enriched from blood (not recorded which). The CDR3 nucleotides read TGTGCCAGCAGCGTAGAAGCGGGACGGCGCTCTGGAAACACCATATATTTT. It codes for CASSVEAGRRSGNTIYF.